The rows below give T cell receptor beta chains drawn from one sample of a study of blood T cell repertoires in COVID-19. TCRdb's copy holds only in-frame clones and misses some; the assay was immunoSEQ multiplex PCR. The top ten hold 2.9% of the sample, which has 75,000 to 95,000 clones, roughly 88% seen once. The sample taken for sequencing was peripheral blood. These receptors all stem from a woman older than 75 with acute or convalescent COVID-19. Both conserved end residues are part of each CDR3. The D gene is left open where the match is weak. Expanded clones get a size class; other rows say once, few or many, or leave the size out.

V gene	clone size	J gene	D gene	CDR3 protein	CDR3 DNA
TRBV25-1	NA	TRBJ1-1	NA	CASSGLGAKGFF	TGTGCCAGCAGTGGGCTAGGGGCTAAAGGTTTCTTT
TRBV19	NA	TRBJ2-7	NA	CASSIDWGGYEQYF	TGTGCCAGTAGTATAGATTGGGGCGGCTACGAGCAGTACTTC
TRBV20-1	NA	TRBJ1-2	TRBD1	CSASVRQGQGFYGYTF	TGCAGTGCTAGTGTCAGACAGGGTCAGGGGTTCTATGGCTACACCTTC
TRBV19	NA	TRBJ1-5	NA	CASRAPGQNNQPQHF	TGTGCCAGTAGAGCCCCGGGACAAAACAATCAGCCCCAGCATTTT
TRBV6-6	NA	TRBJ2-3	TRBD2	CASKSGRDTDTQYF	TGTGCCAGCAAAAGCGGGAGGGATACAGATACGCAGTATTTT
TRBV7-2	NA	TRBJ1-2	NA	CASSFRSGAGDGYTF	TGTGCCAGCAGCTTCCGATCGGGAGCTGGAGATGGCTACACCTTC
TRBV7-2	NA	TRBJ1-5	NA	CASSFFVGVGRINQPQHF	TGTGCCAGCAGCTTTTTCGTTGGGGTGGGGAGAATCAATCAGCCCCAGCATTTT
TRBV5-1	NA	TRBJ2-2	NA	CASSLAPLGDITGELFF	TGCGCCAGCAGCTTGGCCCCTCTCGGGGATATTACCGGGGAGCTGTTTTTT
TRBV7-2	NA	TRBJ1-1	NA	CASSPGGAPTEAFF	TGTGCCAGCAGCCCGGGGGGGGCGCCCACTGAAGCTTTCTTT
TRBV2	NA	TRBJ1-1	NA	CASLNTGTEAFF	TGTGCCAGCCTGAATACGGGTACTGAAGCTTTCTTT
TRBV2	NA	TRBJ1-1	NA	CASSEQGTPNTEAFF	TGTGCCAGCAGTGAACAGGGGACACCAAACACTGAAGCTTTCTTT
TRBV9	NA	TRBJ1-6	NA	CASSVRSYNSPLHF	TGTGCCAGCAGCGTCAGGTCCTATAATTCACCCCTCCACTTT
TRBV7-6	once	TRBJ2-7	TRBD1	CASSRRTGQTYEQYF	TGTGCCAGCAGCCGCAGGACAGGCCAAACCTACGAGCAGTACTTC
TRBV9	few	TRBJ2-2	NA	CASSPVSWANTGELFF	TGTGCCAGCAGCCCCGTCAGTTGGGCAAACACCGGGGAGCTGTTTTTT
TRBV5-4	NA	TRBJ1-2	NA	CASSAGYGYTF	TGTGCCAGCAGCGCAGGATATGGCTACACCTTC
TRBV21-1	NA	TRBJ2-5	NA	CASSLQLINRDRDQETQYF	TGTGCCAGCAGCCTCCAATTGATAAACCGGGACAGAGACCAAGAGACCCAGTACTTC
TRBV10-3	NA	TRBJ2-2	NA	CAIGGGTGELFF	TGTGCCATCGGGGGCGGCACCGGGGAGCTGTTTTTT
TRBV5-4	NA	TRBJ2-3	TRBD2	CASSFSGTFGDTQYF	TGTGCCAGCAGCTTTAGCGGGACTTTCGGAGATACGCAGTATTTT
TRBV28	NA	TRBJ2-7	NA	CASSLGHTSSYEQYF	TGTGCCAGCAGTTTAGGACACACAAGCTCCTACGAGCAGTACTTC
TRBV7-6	NA	TRBJ2-7	NA	CASSLARQGGYEQYF	TGTGCCAGCAGCTTAGCTAGGCAGGGCGGCTACGAGCAGTACTTC
TRBV7-8	NA	TRBJ2-5	NA	CASSSGNQETQYF	TGTGCCAGCAGCTCCGGTAACCAAGAGACCCAGTACTTC
TRBV28	NA	TRBJ1-2	TRBD1	CASSLPSYRGPNYGYTF	TGTGCCAGCAGTTTACCCTCTTACAGGGGGCCTAACTATGGCTACACCTTC
TRBV19	NA	TRBJ2-3	TRBD2	CASTSTASGVTSTDTQYF	TGTGCCAGTACCTCCACGGCTAGCGGGGTTACTAGCACAGATACGCAGTATTTT
TRBV25-1	NA	TRBJ1-1	TRBD1	CASTRVGQGNTEAFF	TGTGCCAGCACCAGAGTCGGACAGGGGAACACTGAAGCTTTCTTT
TRBV5-1	NA	TRBJ1-2	TRBD1	CASSPSGTGGGYTF	TGCGCCAGCAGCCCATCCGGGACAGGGGGCGGCTACACCTTC
TRBV5-1	NA	TRBJ2-7	TRBD2	CASSLAFAGGSYEQYF	TGCGCCAGCAGCTTGGCCTTTGCGGGGGGCTCCTACGAGCAGTACTTC
TRBV19	once	TRBJ2-4	NA	CASSIGWGVNDIQYF	TGTGCCAGTAGTATAGGTTGGGGGGTTAACGACATTCAGTACTTC
TRBV6-2/TRBV6-3	NA	TRBJ2-7	NA	CASSFRVHEQYF	TGTGCCAGCAGTTTCAGGGTCCACGAGCAGTACTTC
TRBV7-2	NA	TRBJ1-2	TRBD1	CASSSTGFYGYTF	TGTGCCAGCAGCTCGACAGGGTTCTATGGCTACACCTTC
TRBV10-3	few	TRBJ1-2	TRBD1	CAISEQTGTYGYTF	TGTGCCATCAGTGAGCAGACAGGGACCTATGGCTACACCTTC
TRBV29-1	NA	TRBJ1-1	NA	CSGLRLQGNTEAFF	TGCAGCGGGCTGCGTTTACAGGGGAACACTGAAGCTTTCTTT
TRBV4-3	NA	TRBJ1-6	NA	CASSQDQAGNSPLHF	TGCGCCAGCAGCCAAGATCAGGCTGGTAATTCACCCCTCCACTTT
TRBV4-1	NA	TRBJ1-2	NA	CASSQERTAYYGYTF	TGCGCCAGCAGCCAAGAGCGGACAGCCTACTATGGCTACACCTTC
TRBV7-8	NA	TRBJ1-1	TRBD1	CASSFLGTANTEAFF	TGTGCCAGCAGCTTCCTCGGGACAGCGAACACTGAAGCTTTCTTT
TRBV5-6	once	TRBJ1-5	TRBD1	CASSFGQGGQPQHF	TGTGCCAGCAGCTTCGGACAGGGGGGACAGCCCCAGCATTTT
TRBV5-1	NA	TRBJ1-1	TRBD1	CASSPGQGSEAFF	TGCGCCAGCAGCCCCGGACAGGGATCTGAAGCTTTCTTT
TRBV29-1	few	TRBJ1-2	NA	CSVYGVYGYTF	TGCAGCGTTTACGGGGTCTATGGCTACACCTTC
TRBV7-2	NA	TRBJ2-2	NA	CASSSRLGAGGELFF	TGTGCCAGCAGCTCCAGACTAGGGGCAGGGGGGGAGCTGTTTTTT
TRBV5-1	NA	TRBJ2-1	NA	CASRESFNEQFF	TGCGCCAGCCGAGAATCTTTTAATGAGCAGTTCTTC
TRBV2	NA	TRBJ2-1	NA	CASSVGSQFF	TGTGCCAGCAGTGTCGGGAGTCAGTTCTTC
TRBV18	NA	TRBJ1-2	NA	CASSQLLGQTTNYGYTF	TGTGCCAGCTCACAGCTCTTAGGACAGACGACTAACTATGGCTACACCTTC
TRBV5-1	NA	TRBJ1-4	TRBD1	CASSLSDRGDEKLFF	TGCGCCAGCAGCTTGTCCGACAGGGGTGACGAAAAACTGTTTTTT
TRBV7-2	NA	TRBJ2-1	NA	CASSPGLSLGFF	TGTGCCAGCAGCCCGGGACTTTCTTTGGGGTTCTTC
TRBV19	NA	TRBJ1-1	NA	CASSQQVNTEAFF	TGTGCCAGTAGTCAACAGGTGAACACTGAAGCTTTCTTT
TRBV5-5	NA	TRBJ1-4	NA	CASSFQQGDEKLFF	TGTGCCAGCAGCTTTCAACAGGGTGATGAAAAACTGTTTTTT
TRBV7-9	once	TRBJ1-6	TRBD1	CASSLVGDRGYSPLHF	TGTGCCAGCAGCTTAGTAGGGGACAGGGGTTATTCACCCCTCCACTTT
TRBV18	NA	TRBJ2-1	NA	CASSGGPSSYNEQFF	TGTGCCAGCTCCGGGGGGCCTAGCTCCTACAATGAGCAGTTCTTC
TRBV18	NA	TRBJ2-5	TRBD2	CASSRGTSPEETQYF	TGTGCCAGCTCACGGGGGACTAGCCCCGAAGAGACCCAGTACTTC